This entry is about one TCR beta chain. Patients in Seattle were enrolled during active infection, then followed longitudinally. These data originate in a study of blood T cell repertoires in COVID-19. The overall study: The United States, Italy and Spain were the sources of the acute and convalescent COVID-19 samples. PBMCs, B-cell-depleted T cells, or T cells were the source of the cDNA or gDNA that made up the material.

Germline lookup yields CDR1 SGDLS and CDR2 YYNGEE. This CDR3 is 16 amino acids long. Trimming cost V 0 bases and J 7 bases; bases outside gene matches: 11. In the original processing: From reference gene primer amplification, estimates of nucleated cell counts were derived. Sequenced by immunoSEQ multiplex PCR; TCRdb stores in-frame clones only, minus some. V, J and clone size were drawn from that table, and D and trimming were deduced from the DNA. The table records some 300,000 clones, 85% to 90% of them present only once. Input material: peripheral blood. The sequence was obtained from a woman between 35 and 50 years old with COVID-19, enrolled during active disease. The gene calls are TRBV9 and TRBJ1-2; 8 positions agree with TRBD1. CDR3 coding DNA: TGTGCCAGCAGCGTAGCTGATTATCGGACAGGGCTTGGCTACACCTTC. Its protein product is CASSVADYRTGLGYTF.